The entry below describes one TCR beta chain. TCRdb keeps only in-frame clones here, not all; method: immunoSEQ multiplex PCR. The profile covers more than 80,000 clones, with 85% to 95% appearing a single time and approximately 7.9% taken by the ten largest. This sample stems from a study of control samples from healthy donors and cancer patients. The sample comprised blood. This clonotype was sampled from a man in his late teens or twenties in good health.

Here the CDR3 reads CASSFIGGGVTDTQYF. As DNA, the CDR3 is TGTGCCAGCAGTTTCATTGGAGGGGGTGTCACAGATACGCAGTATTTT. V is TRBV27 and J is TRBJ2-3, with D possibly being TRBD1 or TRBD2 (6 bases each). The V and J ends lost 3 bases and 2 bases respectively, with 15 bases between them. The CDR3 runs to 16 residues. The germline gives CDR1 MNHEY, CDR2 SMNVEV (reference sequence).